The 24 T cell receptor beta chains below were found in one sample sequenced in a study of T-cell reconstitution after alpha-beta-depleted transplantation in children. The TCRbeta library incorporated unique molecular identifiers. Each CDR3 protein gets one entry after TCRdb re-called the PCR reads with MiXCR. This table has approximately 510,000 distinct CDR3 sequences, around 19% appearing once. The sample here was PBMCs from the stem cell graft donor, taken from the stem cell graft. These receptors all stem from a human donor who donated a stem cell graft to a child with acute lymphoblastic leukemia.

The table lists this clonotype with a few counts. The V call is TRBV12-3 or TRBV12-4, the J call TRBJ1-5; 7 nucleotides match TRBD1. The CDR3 is 15 residues long. J was trimmed by 5 bases and V by 6 bases; bases with no gene match: 10. The CDR3 sequence: CASRGRQGPHQPQHF. CDR3 nucleotide sequence: TGTGCCAGCAGAGGTCGACAGGGCCCCCATCAGCCCCAGCATTTT.

In this sample, this clonotype turned up many times. V and J are TRBV20-1 and TRBJ1-1; maybe TRBD1 (5 bases). Between the trimmed V and J ends, which lost 0 bases and 0 bases, there was a span of 11 bases. The CDR3 length is 15 residues. Looked up from germline, CDR1 is DFQATT and CDR2 is SNEGSKA (reference sequence). The CDR3 sequence: CSARDMGQLNTEAFF. The CDR3 DNA reads as TGCAGTGCTAGAGATATGGGGCAGCTGAACACTGAAGCTTTCTTT.

The chain uses TRBV27 and TRBJ2-7, with D tentatively TRBD1 (5 bases). This CDR3 is built from 13 residues. V was clipped by 3 bases and J by 5 bases, with 11 bases between them. Per germline, CDR1 MNHEY and CDR2 SMNVEV (reference sequence). The CDR3 spells CASSLIRVDEQYF. In nucleotides, the CDR3 is TGTGCCAGCAGTTTGATCAGGGTCGACGAGCAGTACTTC.

The sample holds a few counts of this clonotype. The chain joins TRBV12-3 or TRBV12-4 to TRBJ2-1; D remains ambiguous. The CDR3 runs 12 residues. V lost 0 bases and J 12 bases, leaving 9 bases between the germline ends. For the CDR3, the DNA is TGTGCCAGCAGTTTAGCCTCGTGGGGGCAGTTCTTC. Amino acids: CASSLASWGQFF.

This chain uses TRBV12-3 or TRBV12-4 with TRBJ2-5; D possibly corresponds to TRBD1 (6 bases). This CDR3 has 14 residues. Between the trimmed V and J ends, which lost 5 bases and 9 bases, there was a span of 19 bases. The CDR3 region has the DNA TGTGCCAGCAGTACCTCCAGGACAGCGGTGGCCCAGTACTTC. Its translation is CASSTSRTAVAQYF.

In its sample, this clonotype was seen a few times. This chain joins TRBV7-9 and TRBJ2-5; D uncertain. Germline loops: CDR1 SEHNR, CDR2 FQNEAQ (reference sequence). Deletions cut 10 bases from V and 5 bases from J, with 8 bases between. This CDR3 has 10 amino acids. The CDR3 protein is CAIWNETQYF. The CDR3 bases are TGTGCCATCTGGAACGAGACCCAGTACTTC. Based on the CDR3 plus reference TRBV7-9 and TRBJ2-5, the full variable domain is DTGVSQNPRHKITKRGQNVTFRCDPISEHNRLYWYRQTLGQGPEFLTYFQNEAQLEKSRLLSDRFSAERPKGSFSTLEIQRTEQGDSAMYLCAIWNETQYFGPGTRLLVL.

The chain recombines TRBV5-1 with TRBJ2-1, with TRBD2 matching over 12 bases. This CDR3 spans 17 amino acids. Trimming cost V 1 base and J 2 bases; bases outside gene matches: 4. Germline-derived CDR1 and CDR2 are SGHRS and YFSETQ. The CDR3 nucleotides read TGCGCCAGCAGCTTGCGGGGGACTAGCGGGCCCTACAATGAGCAGTTCTTC. Its protein is CASSLRGTSGPYNEQFF.

This CDR3 is CASSFFRGETQYF. The DNA of the CDR3 is TGTGCCAGCAGTTTTTTCCGAGGCGAGACCCAGTACTTC. The genes are TRBV12-3 or TRBV12-4 and TRBJ2-5; D remains ambiguous. The CDR3 is 13 residues long. V lost 3 bases to trimming and J lost 5 bases, with 10 bases between them.

This clonotype came up a few times. The chain joins TRBV28 to TRBJ2-7, with D possibly being TRBD2 (5 bases). V was trimmed by 8 bases and J by 0 bases, leaving 14 bases between them. The CDR3 length is 14 residues. The V gene's germline CDR1 is MDHEN and CDR2 SYDVKM. This CDR3 reads CASEFSGSSYEQYF. In DNA, the CDR3 is TGTGCCAGCGAGTTTTCGGGAAGCTCCTACGAGCAGTACTTC.

This rearrangement joins TRBV20-1 to TRBJ2-7; 16 bases align to TRBD2. The CDR3 consists of 15 residues. The ends lost 5 bases at V and 6 bases at J; junction bases unmatched: 7. CDR1 and CDR2 (germline): DFQATT, SNEGSKA (reference sequence). The CDR3 region has the DNA TGCAGTGCTTCCTTGGGACTAGCGGGAGGGGCCGAGCAGTACTTC. Residues: CSASLGLAGGAEQYF.

This clonotype has only a few counts. The chain employs TRBV29-1 and TRBJ2-1; D is unresolved. The CDR3 length is 11 residues. Trimming stripped 5 bases from V and 4 bases from J, with 6 bases between. The germline V gene has CDR1 SQVTM and CDR2 ANQGSEA. For the CDR3, the DNA is TGCAGCGTTATGCCTTACAATGAGCAGTTCTTC. The encoded protein is CSVMPYNEQFF.

This clonotype has more than one count but fewer than ten. The gene calls are TRBV13 and TRBJ2-2, with TRBD1 identical over 12 bases. Germline CDR1 and CDR2: PRHDT and FYEKMQ (reference sequence). CDR3 size: 17 residues. Unmatched junction bases numbered 11, after V lost 5 bases and J lost 7 bases. The CDR3 bases are TGTGCCAGCAGCCTACCATTGGGACAGGGGGCGTTCGGGGAGCTGTTTTTT. Translating it yields CASSLPLGQGAFGELFF.

This clonotype was seen a handful of times. CDR3 region: CSVWDGVLNTQYF. Here the CDR3 DNA reads TGCAGCGTTTGGGACGGAGTTTTGAATACGCAGTATTTT. The V and J genes are TRBV29-1 and TRBJ2-3; D tentatively fits TRBD1 or TRBD2 (5 bases each). This CDR3 has 13 amino acids. Germline lookup yields CDR1 SQVTM and CDR2 ANQGSEA. V was pared by 5 bases and J by 7 bases, with 16 bases between.

This clonotype came up a few times. The chain links TRBV11-2 to TRBJ2-3, with a possible D match to TRBD2 (5 bases). CDR1 SGHAT and CDR2 FQNNGV come from the germline V gene. The CDR3 has 15 residues. V was clipped by 1 base and J by 4 bases, with 12 bases between them. DNA of the CDR3: TGTGCCAGCAGCTTAGCGCGTCTAGCCGCAGATACGCAGTATTTT. Translated: CASSLARLAADTQYF.

Concerning this clonotype itself: A read error may account for a junction end that differs from germline. This rearrangement joins TRBV5-1 to TRBJ1-3; no reliable D call. Germline lookup yields CDR1 SGHRS and CDR2 YFSETQ. This CDR3 comprises 17 residues. The CDR3, as DNA: TGCGCCAGCAGCTTGGAAGGCCGCAGTTTCTCTGGAAACACCGTATATTTT. As protein: CASSLEGRSFSGNTVYF.

In its sample, this clonotype was seen a few times. The chain carries TRBV6-1 and TRBJ1-1, with a weak D call TRBD1 (6 bases). The CDR3 extends over 15 amino acids. Trimming took 5 bases from V and 2 from J, leaving 15 bases between them. Germline loops: CDR1 MNHNS, CDR2 SASEGT. CDR3 in amino acids: CASSPLGQSNTEAFF. CDR3 DNA: TGTGCCAGCAGTCCTCTGGGACAATCTAACACTGAAGCTTTCTTT.

The DNA of the CDR3 is TGCGCCAGCAGCCAGCCGGACAGGGCCGAAAAACTGTTTTTT. Its protein product is CASSQPDRAEKLFF. The chain couples TRBV5-1 to TRBJ1-4, with 8 bases matching TRBD1. Germline CDR1 is SGHRS and CDR2 is YFSETQ. The J segment lost 8 bases and the V segment lost 4 bases, leaving 7 bases of the junction unmatched. The CDR3 totals 14 residues.

In its sample, this clonotype was seen a few times. This chain links TRBV24-1 with TRBJ2-3, with D possibly matching TRBD1 (6 bases). The germline V and J ends were trimmed by 4 bases and 8 bases, with 12 bases remaining between them. The CDR3 sequence is 13 residues long. Per germline, CDR1 KGHDR and CDR2 SFDVKD. In DNA form, the CDR3 reads TGTGCCACCAGTGAACCACAGGGACGTACGCAGTATTTT. Protein product: CATSEPQGRTQYF.

This clonotype has just a few counts. The chain uses TRBV18 and TRBJ1-2, with TRBD1 matching 9 bases. CDR3 size: 18 residues. V dropped 3 bases and J dropped 4; count of bases not matched to a gene: 15. Germline lookup yields CDR1 KGHSH and CDR2 LQKENI. CDR3 DNA: TGTGCCAGCTCACCCAGCACAGGGGGCCCAACCCCCCTCTATGGCTACACCTTC. This gives the protein CASSPSTGGPTPLYGYTF.

The chain combines TRBV20-1 with TRBJ2-3; 9 bases line up with TRBD2. The CDR3 runs 16 residues. The V gene's germline CDR1 is DFQATT and CDR2 SNEGSKA (reference sequence). Trimming removed 4 bases from V and 5 bases from J; junction bases left unmatched: 13. CDR3 amino acids: CSATSYGGRAIDTQYF. The DNA of the CDR3 is TGCAGTGCTACATCCTATGGCGGGAGGGCCATAGATACGCAGTATTTT.

This clonotype was found many times. The chain couples TRBV7-2 to TRBJ2-1; 14 positions match TRBD2. With 5 bases clipped from V and 8 bases from J, the junction kept 8 bases outside the gene matches. Germline CDR1 is SGHTA and CDR2 is FQGNSA. This CDR3 has 16 amino acids. The CDR3: CASSPTSGRAIYEQFF. The CDR3 nucleotides read TGTGCCAGCAGCCCGACTAGCGGGAGGGCCATCTATGAGCAGTTCTTC.

This clonotype was seen ten or more times. This chain connects TRBV7-9 to TRBJ2-1; 7 bases fit TRBD1. V lost 7 bases to trimming and J lost 0 bases; unmatched junction nucleotides: 9. Germline CDR1 is SEHNR and CDR2 is FQNEAQ (reference sequence). The CDR3 runs to 16 residues. The CDR3 nucleotides read TGTGCCAGCACTCCCCCGGGACAGAGCTCCTACAATGAGCAGTTCTTC. It codes for CASTPPGQSSYNEQFF.

This sequence joins TRBV2 and TRBJ1-1; the D gene is possibly TRBD1 (5 bases). Germline V gene data show CDR1 as SNHLY and CDR2 as FYNNEI. This CDR3 is 14 amino acids long. Between the trimmed V and J ends, which lost 4 bases and 2 bases, there was a span of 11 bases. This chain's CDR3 is CASSGKTVNTEAFF. CDR3 coding DNA: TGTGCCAGCAGTGGGAAGACAGTAAACACTGAAGCTTTCTTT.

This clonotype showed up just a few times. The chain links TRBV11-2 to TRBJ1-2, with 9 bases fitting TRBD1. Looked up from germline, CDR1 is SGHAT and CDR2 is FQNNGV. The CDR3 runs 15 residues. V lost 5 bases, J lost 2 bases, and 6 bases stayed unmatched. The CDR3 DNA follows: TGTGCCAGCAGCGCCGGGACAGGGCCCAACTATGGCTACACCTTC. Translating it yields CASSAGTGPNYGYTF.